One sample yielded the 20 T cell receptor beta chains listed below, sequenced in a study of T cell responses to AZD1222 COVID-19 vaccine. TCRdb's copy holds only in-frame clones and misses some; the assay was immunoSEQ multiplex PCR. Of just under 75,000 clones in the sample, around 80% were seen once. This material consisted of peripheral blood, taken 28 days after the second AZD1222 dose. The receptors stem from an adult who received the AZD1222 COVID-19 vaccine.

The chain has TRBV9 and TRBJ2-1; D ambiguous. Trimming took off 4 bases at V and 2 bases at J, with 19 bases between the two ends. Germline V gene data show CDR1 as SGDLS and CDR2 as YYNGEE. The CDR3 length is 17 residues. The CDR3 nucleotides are TGTGCCAGCAGCCCGCCATGGATGGATGGCCCCTACAATGAGCAGTTCTTC. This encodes CASSPPWMDGPYNEQFF. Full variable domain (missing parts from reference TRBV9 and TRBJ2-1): DSGVTQTPKHLITATGQRVTLRCSPRSGDLSVYWYQQSLDQGLQFLIQYYNGEERAKGNILERFSAQQFPDLHSELNLSSLELGDSALYFCASSPPWMDGPYNEQFFGPGTRLTVL.

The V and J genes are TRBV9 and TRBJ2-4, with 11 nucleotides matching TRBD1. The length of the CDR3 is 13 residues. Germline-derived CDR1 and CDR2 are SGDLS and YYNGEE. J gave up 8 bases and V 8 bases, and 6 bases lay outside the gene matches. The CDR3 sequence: CASNQGQGDIQYF. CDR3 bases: TGTGCCAGTAACCAGGGACAGGGGGACATTCAGTACTTC.

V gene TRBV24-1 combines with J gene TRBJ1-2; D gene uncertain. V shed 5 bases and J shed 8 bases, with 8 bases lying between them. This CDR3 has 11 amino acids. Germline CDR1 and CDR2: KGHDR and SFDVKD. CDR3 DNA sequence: TGTGCCACCAGTGTTTTCGAGGGCTACACCTTC. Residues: CATSVFEGYTF.

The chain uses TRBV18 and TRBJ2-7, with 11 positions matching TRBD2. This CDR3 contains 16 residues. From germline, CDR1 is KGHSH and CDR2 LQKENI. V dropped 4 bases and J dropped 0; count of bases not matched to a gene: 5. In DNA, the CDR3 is TGTGCCAGCTCACGGGCCGGGACTAGCGGCTCCTACGAGCAGTACTTC. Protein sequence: CASSRAGTSGSYEQYF.

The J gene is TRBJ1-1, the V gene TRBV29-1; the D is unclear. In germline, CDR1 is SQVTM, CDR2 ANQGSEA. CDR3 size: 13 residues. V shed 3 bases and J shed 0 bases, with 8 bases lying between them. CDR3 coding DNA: TGCAGCGTTGACCCAGGCTTGAACACTGAAGCTTTCTTT. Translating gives CSVDPGLNTEAFF.

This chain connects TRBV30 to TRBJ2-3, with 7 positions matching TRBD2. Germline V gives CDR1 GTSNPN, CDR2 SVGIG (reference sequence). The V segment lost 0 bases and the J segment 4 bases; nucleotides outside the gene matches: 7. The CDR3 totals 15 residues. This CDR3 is CAWSVRGRASDTQYF. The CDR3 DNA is TGTGCCTGGAGTGTACGGGGGAGGGCCTCAGATACGCAGTATTTT.

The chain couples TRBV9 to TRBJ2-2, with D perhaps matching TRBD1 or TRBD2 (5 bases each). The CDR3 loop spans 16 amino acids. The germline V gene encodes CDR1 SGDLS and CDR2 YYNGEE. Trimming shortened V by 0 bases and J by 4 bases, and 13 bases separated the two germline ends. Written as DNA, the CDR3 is TGTGCCAGCAGCGTAGCCGGGGCCGAGATCACCGGGGAGCTGTTTTTT. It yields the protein CASSVAGAEITGELFF.

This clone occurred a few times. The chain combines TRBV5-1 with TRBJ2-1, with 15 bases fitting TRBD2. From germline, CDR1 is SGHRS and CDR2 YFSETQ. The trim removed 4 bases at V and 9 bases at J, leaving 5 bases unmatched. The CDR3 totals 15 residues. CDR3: CASSLGTSGGTEQFF. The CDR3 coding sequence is TGCGCCAGCAGCCTCGGGACTAGCGGGGGGACTGAGCAGTTCTTC. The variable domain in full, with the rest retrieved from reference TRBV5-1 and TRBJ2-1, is KAGVTQTPRYLIKTRGQQVTLSCSPISGHRSVSWYQQTPGQGLQFLFEYFSETQRNKGNFPGRFSGRQFSNSRSEMNVSTLELGDSALYLCASSLGTSGGTEQFFGPGTRLTVL.

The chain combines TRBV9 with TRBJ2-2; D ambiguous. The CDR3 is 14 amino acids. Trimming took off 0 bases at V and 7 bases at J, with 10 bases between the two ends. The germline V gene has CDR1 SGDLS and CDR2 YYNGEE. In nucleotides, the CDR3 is TGTGCCAGCAGCGTAGAAAGGGAAATCGGGGAGCTGTTTTTT. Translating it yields CASSVEREIGELFF.

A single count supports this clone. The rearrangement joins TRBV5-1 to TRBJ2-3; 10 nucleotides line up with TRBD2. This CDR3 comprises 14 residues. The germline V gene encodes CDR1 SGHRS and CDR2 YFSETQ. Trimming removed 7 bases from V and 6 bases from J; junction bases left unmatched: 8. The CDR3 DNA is TGCGCCAGCGGAACGGGACTAGCGTCGGATACGCAGTATTTT. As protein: CASGTGLASDTQYF.

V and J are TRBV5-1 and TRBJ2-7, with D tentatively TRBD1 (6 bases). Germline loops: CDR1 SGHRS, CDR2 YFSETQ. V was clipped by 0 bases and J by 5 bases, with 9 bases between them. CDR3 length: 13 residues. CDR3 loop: CASSLEQGDEQYF. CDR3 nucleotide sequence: TGCGCCAGCAGCTTGGAACAGGGCGACGAGCAGTACTTC.

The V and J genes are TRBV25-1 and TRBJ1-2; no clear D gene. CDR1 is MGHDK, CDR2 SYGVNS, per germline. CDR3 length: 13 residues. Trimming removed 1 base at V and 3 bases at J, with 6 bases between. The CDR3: CASSEWADYGYTF. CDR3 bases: TGTGCCAGCAGTGAATGGGCAGACTATGGCTACACCTTC.

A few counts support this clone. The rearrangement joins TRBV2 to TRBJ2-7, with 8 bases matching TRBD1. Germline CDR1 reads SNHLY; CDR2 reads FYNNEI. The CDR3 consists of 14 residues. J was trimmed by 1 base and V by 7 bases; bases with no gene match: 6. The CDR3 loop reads CASKGQGASYEQYF. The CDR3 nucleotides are TGTGCCAGCAAGGGGCAGGGGGCTTCCTACGAGCAGTACTTC.

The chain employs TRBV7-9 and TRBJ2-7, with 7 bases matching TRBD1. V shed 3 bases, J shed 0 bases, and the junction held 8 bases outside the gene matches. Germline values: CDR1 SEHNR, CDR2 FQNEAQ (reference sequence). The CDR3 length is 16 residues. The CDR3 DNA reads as TGTGCCAGCAGCTTCGTAGGGGGCCTTCGCTCCTACGAGCAGTACTTC. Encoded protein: CASSFVGGLRSYEQYF.

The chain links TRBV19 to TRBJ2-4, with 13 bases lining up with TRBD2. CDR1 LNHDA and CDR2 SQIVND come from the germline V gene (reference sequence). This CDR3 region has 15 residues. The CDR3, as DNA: TGTGCTACGGGACTAGCGGGGCTAGCCAAAAACATTCAGTACTTC. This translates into CATGLAGLAKNIQYF. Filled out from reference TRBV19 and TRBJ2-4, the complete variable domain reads DGGITQSPKYLFRKEGQNVTLSCEQNLNHDAMYWYRQDPGQGLRLIYYSQIVNDFQKGDIAEGYSVSREKKESFPLTVTSAQKNPTAFYLCATGLAGLAKNIQYFGAGTRLSVL.

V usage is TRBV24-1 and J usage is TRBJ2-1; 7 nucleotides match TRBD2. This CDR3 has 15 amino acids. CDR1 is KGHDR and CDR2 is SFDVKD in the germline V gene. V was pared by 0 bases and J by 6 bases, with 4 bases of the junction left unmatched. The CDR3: CATSDLGGGSNEQFF. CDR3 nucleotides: TGTGCCACCAGTGATTTGGGGGGAGGGTCCAATGAGCAGTTCTTC.

The CDR3 DNA reads TGTGCCAGCAGCCAGAGGTTTTCACCCCTCCACTTT. As protein: CASSQRFSPLHF. The V gene is TRBV3-1 (or the pseudogene TRBV3-2), the J gene TRBJ1-6; D is ambiguous. CDR3 length: 12 amino acids. The V gene lost 3 bases and the J gene lost 9 bases, with 6 bases spanning the gap. CDR1 and CDR2 from the germline V gene are LGHDT and YNNKEL (reference sequence).

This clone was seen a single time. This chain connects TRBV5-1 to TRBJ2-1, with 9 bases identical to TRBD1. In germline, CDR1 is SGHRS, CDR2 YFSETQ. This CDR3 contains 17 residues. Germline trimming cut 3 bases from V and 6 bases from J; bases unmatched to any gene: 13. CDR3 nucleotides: TGCGCCAGCAGCTCGCGACCACCGGGACAGGGAACCAATGAGCAGTTCTTC. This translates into CASSSRPPGQGTNEQFF.

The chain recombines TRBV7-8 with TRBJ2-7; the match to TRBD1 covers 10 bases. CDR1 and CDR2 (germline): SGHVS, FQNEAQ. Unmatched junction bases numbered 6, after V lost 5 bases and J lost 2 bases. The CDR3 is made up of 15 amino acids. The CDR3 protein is CASSVSGTGAYEQYF. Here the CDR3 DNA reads TGTGCCAGCAGCGTATCCGGGACAGGGGCCTACGAGCAGTACTTC.

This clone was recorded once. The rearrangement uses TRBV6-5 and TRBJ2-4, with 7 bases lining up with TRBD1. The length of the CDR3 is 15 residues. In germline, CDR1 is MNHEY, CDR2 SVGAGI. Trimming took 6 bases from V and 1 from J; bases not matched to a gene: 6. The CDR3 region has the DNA TGTGCCAGCAGCTCCCAGACAGGGGCCAAAAACATTCAGTACTTC. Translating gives CASSSQTGAKNIQYF.